The clone carrying this T cell receptor beta chain was detected a few times. Antigen unknown. V lost 3 bases and J 11 bases, leaving 10 bases between the germline ends. This CDR3 has 11 residues. Germline V lookup: CDR1 LGHDT, CDR2 YNNKEL (reference sequence). The sample originates from a study of T cells in Graves' hyperthyroidism and ophthalmopathy. Regarding the study as a whole: Appearing also in blood were most of the thyroid clonotypes expanded above 0.001.

From RNA transcripts, TCR beta CDR3 regions were amplified. TCR CDR3 underwent first-round RT-PCR with the HTBI primer set. TCRdb reanalysed the multiplex PCR reads using MiXCR and keeps one entry per CDR3 protein. Counted here are roughly 740,000 distinct CDR3 sequences, over 15% occurring once; the ten biggest clones make up over 7.5%. The chain recombines TRBV3-1 with TRBJ1-2; D is perhaps TRBD1 (6 bases). The receptor was isolated from a man between 18 and 29 years old with Graves' hyperthyroidism. The specimen sequenced was blood. The CDR3 is CASSQVRGYTF. The CDR3 DNA reads as TGTGCCAGCAGCCAGGTCAGGGGATACACCTTC.